This TCR beta chain was documented in a study of blood T cell repertoires in COVID-19. Original data processing: Reference gene primer amplification in the assay estimated nucleated cell counts. TCRdb keeps only in-frame clones here, not all; method: immunoSEQ multiplex PCR. Clone size and V and J calls were adopted from that table, with D and trimming inferred from the DNA. The sample has 99,000 or so clones; roughly four fifths are singletons. Between the trimmed V and J ends, which lost 4 bases and 9 bases, there was a span of 10 bases. Germline CDR1 WNHNN, CDR2 SYGVQD (reference sequence). CDR3 length: 12 amino acids.

The chain carries TRBV10-1 and TRBJ2-1; D possibly corresponds to TRBD2 (6 bases). The sequence derives from an elderly woman with acute or convalescent COVID-19. The sample taken for sequencing was peripheral blood. The CDR3 here is CASSANGGEQFF. CDR3 coding DNA: TGCGCCAGCAGTGCGAACGGGGGTGAGCAGTTCTTC.